The rows below give T cell receptor beta chains drawn from one sample of a study of blood T cell repertoires in COVID-19. Clones were sequenced by immunoSEQ multiplex PCR, and TCRdb holds only the in-frame ones, with some missing. The profile shows about 280,000 clones, about 89% of them singletons. Input material: peripheral blood. The receptors stem from a man in his forties or fifties with active or convalescent COVID-19. The CDR3 runs from the conserved cysteine through the conserved F or W. A D gene is named only where the DNA matches it firmly. Part of the rows lack a size; the others show once, few, many or a class for expanded clones.

j_call: TRBJ1-4
d_call: NA
clone_size: NA
v_call: TRBV7-9
cdr3_nt: TGTGCCAGCAGCTTATGGGGCGGTGAAAAACTGTTTTTT
cdr3_aa: CASSLWGGEKLFF

j_call: TRBJ1-1
d_call: NA
clone_size: NA
v_call: TRBV5-1
cdr3_nt: TGCGCCAGCAGCTTCAGGGCGGACACTGAAGCTTTCTTT
cdr3_aa: CASSFRADTEAFF

j_call: TRBJ2-5
d_call: TRBD2
clone_size: NA
v_call: TRBV5-4
cdr3_nt: TGTGCCAGCAGCTTGCCGGGGGGGAGGAAAGAGACCCAGTACTTC
cdr3_aa: CASSLPGGRKETQYF

j_call: TRBJ1-2
d_call: NA
clone_size: NA
v_call: TRBV5-4
cdr3_nt: TGTGCCAGCAGCTTGGACGGGTCGGACTATGGCTACACCTTC
cdr3_aa: CASSLDGSDYGYTF

j_call: TRBJ2-1
d_call: NA
clone_size: NA
v_call: TRBV5-1
cdr3_nt: TGCGCCAGCAGCTTACAGGGTCGAGAGCAGTTCTTC
cdr3_aa: CASSLQGREQFF

j_call: TRBJ2-4
d_call: TRBD2
clone_size: NA
v_call: TRBV7-3
cdr3_nt: TGTGCCAGCAGCCCAACTGCGGGAGCCGAAAACATTCAGTACTTC
cdr3_aa: CASSPTAGAENIQYF

j_call: TRBJ2-1
d_call: NA
clone_size: NA
v_call: TRBV3-1/TRBV3-2
cdr3_nt: TGTGCCAGCAGCCAAGGGTCGCGGGGATCCAATGAGCAGTTCTTC
cdr3_aa: CASSQGSRGSNEQFF

j_call: TRBJ1-5
d_call: NA
clone_size: NA
v_call: TRBV3-1/TRBV3-2
cdr3_nt: TGTGCCAGCAGCCTCTCAGTCGATCAGCCCCAGCATTTT
cdr3_aa: CASSLSVDQPQHF

j_call: TRBJ2-7
d_call: TRBD1
clone_size: NA
v_call: TRBV3-1/TRBV3-2
cdr3_nt: TGTGCCAGCAGCCAAGCCGGGACAGGGTACGAGCAGTACTTC
cdr3_aa: CASSQAGTGYEQYF

j_call: TRBJ1-1
d_call: NA
clone_size: once
v_call: TRBV25-1
cdr3_nt: TGTGCCAGCAGTGAATATGGGGCAGGGGAGAGCACTGAAGCTTTCTTT
cdr3_aa: CASSEYGAGESTEAFF

j_call: TRBJ2-3
d_call: TRBD2
clone_size: few
v_call: TRBV5-4
cdr3_nt: TGTGCCAGCAGCCGCAGGACTAGCGGGGACACAGATACGCAGTATTTT
cdr3_aa: CASSRRTSGDTDTQYF

j_call: TRBJ1-1
d_call: TRBD1
clone_size: NA
v_call: TRBV5-1
cdr3_nt: TGCGCCAGTGCCGGACAGGTCGACACTGAAGCTTTCTTT
cdr3_aa: CASAGQVDTEAFF

j_call: TRBJ1-5
d_call: NA
clone_size: NA
v_call: TRBV2
cdr3_nt: TGTGCCAGCAGCCGGGACACATATCAGCCCCAGCATTTT
cdr3_aa: CASSRDTYQPQHF

j_call: TRBJ2-1
d_call: TRBD1
clone_size: NA
v_call: TRBV18
cdr3_nt: TGTGCCAGCTCACAACCTGTGCCGGGACAGGGGCTTTACAATGAGCAGTTCTTC
cdr3_aa: CASSQPVPGQGLYNEQFF

j_call: TRBJ2-3
d_call: TRBD1
clone_size: few
v_call: TRBV14
cdr3_nt: TGTGCCAGCAGCTCAAGAGGGGGGGACAGGGGACAAGATACGCAGTATTTT
cdr3_aa: CASSSRGGDRGQDTQYF

j_call: TRBJ1-3
d_call: NA
clone_size: NA
v_call: TRBV10-3
cdr3_nt: TGTGCCATCAGCGCGGACAGACCATACTCTGGAAACACCATATATTTT
cdr3_aa: CAISADRPYSGNTIYF

j_call: TRBJ1-1
d_call: NA
clone_size: NA
v_call: TRBV30
cdr3_nt: TGTGCCTGGAGGGGAGTAGGGGGGGCCACTGAAGCTTTCTTT
cdr3_aa: CAWRGVGGATEAFF

j_call: TRBJ2-3
d_call: NA
clone_size: NA
v_call: TRBV20-1
cdr3_nt: TGCAGTGCTAGTTGGGCGAGCACAGATACGCAGTATTTT
cdr3_aa: CSASWASTDTQYF

j_call: TRBJ1-6
d_call: NA
clone_size: once
v_call: TRBV19
cdr3_nt: TGTGCCAGTCACGTATCGACTGACAGAGTGAATTCACCCCTCCACTTT
cdr3_aa: CASHVSTDRVNSPLHF

j_call: TRBJ2-3
d_call: TRBD1
clone_size: NA
v_call: TRBV30
cdr3_nt: TGTGCCTGGAGTCTCGGAAGGACAGGGAGAATAGATACGCAGTATTTT
cdr3_aa: CAWSLGRTGRIDTQYF

j_call: TRBJ1-1
d_call: NA
clone_size: NA
v_call: TRBV19
cdr3_nt: TGTGCCAGTGATACGGGGGGTCCTGAAGCTTTCTTT
cdr3_aa: CASDTGGPEAFF

j_call: TRBJ2-5
d_call: NA
clone_size: NA
v_call: TRBV19
cdr3_nt: TGTGCCAGTAGTATGGGCGAGGGCCCCTCCCAAGAGACCCAGTACTTC
cdr3_aa: CASSMGEGPSQETQYF

j_call: TRBJ1-5
d_call: NA
clone_size: NA
v_call: TRBV3-1/TRBV3-2
cdr3_nt: TGTGCCAGCAGCCAAGATTGGGCTCAGCCCCAGCATTTT
cdr3_aa: CASSQDWAQPQHF

j_call: TRBJ2-1
d_call: TRBD2
clone_size: NA
v_call: TRBV24-1
cdr3_nt: TGTGCCACCAGTGATCCTAGCGGGGAGTACAATGAGCAGTTCTTC
cdr3_aa: CATSDPSGEYNEQFF

j_call: TRBJ2-2
d_call: TRBD2
clone_size: NA
v_call: TRBV5-5
cdr3_nt: TGTGCCAGCAGCTTGGGCGGGGGGTACACCGGGGAGCTGTTTTTT
cdr3_aa: CASSLGGGYTGELFF

j_call: TRBJ1-3
d_call: TRBD1
clone_size: NA
v_call: TRBV5-5
cdr3_nt: TGTGCCAGCAGCTTGTCTGGGACAGGGGTAAACACCATATATTTT
cdr3_aa: CASSLSGTGVNTIYF

j_call: TRBJ2-3
d_call: NA
clone_size: NA
v_call: TRBV27
cdr3_nt: TGTGCCAGCAGTAACCAAAGGGGTACAGATACGCAGTATTTT
cdr3_aa: CASSNQRGTDTQYF

j_call: TRBJ2-1
d_call: TRBD1
clone_size: NA
v_call: TRBV7-6
cdr3_nt: TGTGCCAGCAGCGACCGGGACAGGGTGGGAGCTGAGCAGTTCTTC
cdr3_aa: CASSDRDRVGAEQFF

j_call: TRBJ2-3
d_call: TRBD2
clone_size: NA
v_call: TRBV7-9
cdr3_nt: TGTGCCAGCAGTCCCGCTCTGACTAGCGGCTCGACAGATACGCAGTATTTT
cdr3_aa: CASSPALTSGSTDTQYF

j_call: TRBJ2-3
d_call: TRBD2
clone_size: NA
v_call: TRBV5-6
cdr3_nt: TGTGCCAGCAGCTGGGCGCGTTCCGGGAGGTCGTCAGATACGCAGTATTTT
cdr3_aa: CASSWARSGRSSDTQYF

j_call: TRBJ1-1
d_call: NA
clone_size: once
v_call: TRBV25-1
cdr3_nt: TGTGCCAGTCGGCACGGGGGGAGCACTGAAGCTTTCTTT
cdr3_aa: CASRHGGSTEAFF

j_call: TRBJ1-1
d_call: TRBD1
clone_size: NA
v_call: TRBV6-5
cdr3_nt: TGTGCCAGCAGATACACAGGGGTGAACACTGAAGCTTTCTTT
cdr3_aa: CASRYTGVNTEAFF

j_call: TRBJ2-1
d_call: NA
clone_size: NA
v_call: TRBV19
cdr3_nt: TGTGCCAGCCAAGACGCGGGAAGCTCCTACAATGAGCAGTTCTTC
cdr3_aa: CASQDAGSSYNEQFF

j_call: TRBJ2-1
d_call: NA
clone_size: NA
v_call: TRBV30
cdr3_nt: TGTGCCTGGAGTGGGTCCAGGGGCTCCTACAATGAGCAGTTCTTC
cdr3_aa: CAWSGSRGSYNEQFF

j_call: TRBJ2-1
d_call: TRBD2
clone_size: NA
v_call: TRBV5-1
cdr3_nt: TGCGCCAGCAGCTTGGTTGAAGCGGGGTCTACTGAGCAGTTCTTC
cdr3_aa: CASSLVEAGSTEQFF

j_call: TRBJ1-3
d_call: NA
clone_size: NA
v_call: TRBV7-9
cdr3_nt: TGTGCCAGCAGCTTAGCGCCCGGGGGGGCTGGAAACACCATATATTTT
cdr3_aa: CASSLAPGGAGNTIYF

j_call: TRBJ1-1
d_call: NA
clone_size: NA
v_call: TRBV28
cdr3_nt: TGTGCCAGCAGGAGCCCCAGGGGAAGTGCTGAAGCTTTCTTT
cdr3_aa: CASRSPRGSAEAFF

j_call: TRBJ2-7
d_call: NA
clone_size: NA
v_call: TRBV11-2
cdr3_nt: TGTGCCAGCAGAGAAGCCGACGAGCAGTACTTC
cdr3_aa: CASREADEQYF

j_call: TRBJ2-7
d_call: NA
clone_size: NA
v_call: TRBV12-2
cdr3_nt: TGTGCAAGTCGCTTAGTGTCTAGCGGCCTATACGAGCAGTACTTC
cdr3_aa: CASRLVSSGLYEQYF

j_call: TRBJ1-2
d_call: NA
clone_size: NA
v_call: TRBV27
cdr3_nt: TGTGCCACTTTCCGAGGGGACAAGCCGTATGGCTACACCTTC
cdr3_aa: CATFRGDKPYGYTF

j_call: TRBJ2-2
d_call: NA
clone_size: NA
v_call: TRBV19
cdr3_nt: TGTGCCAGTAGCCCCGGGACACCGAACACCGGGGAGCTGTTTTTT
cdr3_aa: CASSPGTPNTGELFF

j_call: TRBJ2-5
d_call: NA
clone_size: NA
v_call: TRBV27
cdr3_nt: TGTGCCAGCAGTCACCCCTACTCTCTGGAGACCCAGTACTTC
cdr3_aa: CASSHPYSLETQYF

j_call: TRBJ2-3
d_call: NA
clone_size: NA
v_call: TRBV27
cdr3_nt: TGTGCCAGCAGTTTTCAGGGAAGGGTCACAGATACGCAGTATTTT
cdr3_aa: CASSFQGRVTDTQYF

j_call: TRBJ1-6
d_call: NA
clone_size: NA
v_call: TRBV2
cdr3_nt: TGTGCCAGCCGGTCCCCTACCCGGAGCTCCTATAATTCACCCCTCCACTTT
cdr3_aa: CASRSPTRSSYNSPLHF

j_call: TRBJ1-5
d_call: TRBD1
clone_size: NA
v_call: TRBV19
cdr3_nt: TGTGCCAGTAGTACAGGACAGGACGGTCAGCCCCAGCATTTT
cdr3_aa: CASSTGQDGQPQHF

j_call: TRBJ2-1
d_call: TRBD1
clone_size: NA
v_call: TRBV30
cdr3_nt: TGTGCCTGGAACCGGGACAGCTACAATGAGCAGTTCTTC
cdr3_aa: CAWNRDSYNEQFF

j_call: TRBJ1-3
d_call: TRBD1
clone_size: NA
v_call: TRBV10-2
cdr3_nt: TGCGCCAGCTTGACAGGGGCTGGAAACACCATATATTTT
cdr3_aa: CASLTGAGNTIYF

j_call: TRBJ1-4
d_call: NA
clone_size: NA
v_call: TRBV7-9
cdr3_nt: TGTGCCAGCAGCTTAGGAACTACCTTCGGGGAAAAACTGTTTTTT
cdr3_aa: CASSLGTTFGEKLFF

j_call: TRBJ1-5
d_call: TRBD1
clone_size: NA
v_call: TRBV27
cdr3_nt: TGTGCCAGCAGTATCGGGACAGGGGGACGGCCCCAGCATTTT
cdr3_aa: CASSIGTGGRPQHF